These T cell receptor beta chains were read from a single sample in a study of blood T cells in healthy people across ages. Using its own MiXCR run on the 5' RACE reads, TCRdb lists one record per CDR3 protein. The sample lists some 900,000 distinct CDR3 sequences, around 48% seen once, with under 15% in the top ten. Sequencing was done on a sample of blood. All receptors derive from a man aged 30 to 45 in good health. Each CDR3 is given with its conserved first and last residue. Fields, in order: clone size, D gene, J gene, V gene, CDR3 protein, CDR3 DNA. The D gene is left open where the match is weak. The size of a clone is reported for some rows only, either as once, few or many, or as a class for expanded clones.

size: NA; D: NA; J: TRBJ1-4; V: TRBV6-6; CDR3: CASMRSNEKLFF; DNA: TGTGCCAGCATGCGGAGTAATGAAAAACTGTTTTTT
size: NA; D: TRBD1; J: TRBJ2-5; V: TRBV29-1; CDR3: CSVETGRGETQYF; DNA: TGCAGCGTTGAGACAGGGAGAGGAGAGACCCAGTACTTC
size: NA; D: TRBD1; J: TRBJ2-6; V: TRBV18; CDR3: CASSPWTGGSSGANVLTF; DNA: TGTGCCAGCTCACCCTGGACAGGGGGAAGCTCTGGGGCCAACGTCCTGACTTTC
size: many; D: NA; J: TRBJ2-1; V: TRBV25-1; CDR3: CASTLRCRRSSYNEQFF; DNA: TGTGCCAGCACCCTTAGGTGCCGGCGGAGCTCCTACAATGAGCAGTTCTTC
size: NA; D: NA; J: TRBJ2-7; V: TRBV24-1; CDR3: CATSDLQVLTVYEQYF; DNA: TGTGCCACCAGTGATTTGCAAGTCCTCACCGTCTACGAGCAGTACTTC
size: few; D: TRBD2; J: TRBJ2-7; V: TRBV12-3/TRBV12-4; CDR3: CASSSKTSGAYEQYF; DNA: TGTGCCAGCAGTTCGAAGACTAGCGGGGCCTACGAGCAGTACTTC
size: few; D: TRBD1; J: TRBJ1-2; V: TRBV12-3/TRBV12-4; CDR3: CASSRRQGGYGYTF; DNA: TGTGCCAGCAGTCGAAGACAGGGGGGGTATGGCTACACCTTC
size: NA; D: NA; J: TRBJ2-3; V: TRBV28; CDR3: CASRPPGVLGTQYF; DNA: TGTGCCAGCAGGCCCCCGGGCGTCTTGGGCACGCAGTATTTT
size: NA; D: NA; J: TRBJ2-4; V: TRBV12-3/TRBV12-4; CDR3: CASNFGRGSIQYF; DNA: TGTGCCAGCAACTTCGGACGGGGGAGCATTCAGTACTTC
size: NA; D: NA; J: TRBJ1-4; V: TRBV20-1; CDR3: CSATLPVETNEKLFF; DNA: TGCAGTGCTACCCTTCCCGTTGAAACTAATGAAAAACTGTTTTTT
size: once; D: NA; J: TRBJ1-2; V: TRBV6-5; CDR3: CASSYSRGNGDGYTF; DNA: TGTGCCAGCAGTTACTCACGGGGTAATGGGGATGGCTACACCTTC
size: NA; D: NA; J: TRBJ1-5; V: TRBV6-5; CDR3: CASSFGVGQPQHF; DNA: TGTGCCAGCAGTTTCGGTGTAGGTCAGCCCCAGCATTTT
size: NA; D: NA; J: TRBJ1-6; V: TRBV6-2/TRBV6-3; CDR3: CASAQSSYNSPPHF; DNA: TGTGCCAGCGCCCAGAGCTCCTATAATTCACCCCCCCACTTT
size: few; D: NA; J: TRBJ1-2; V: TRBV10-3; CDR3: CAIKGINYGYTF; DNA: TGTGCCATCAAGGGGATAAACTATGGCTACACCTTC
size: few; D: TRBD2; J: TRBJ2-2; V: TRBV5-1; CDR3: CASSLGSGMNTGELFF; DNA: TGCGCCAGCAGCTTGGGTAGCGGGATGAACACCGGGGAGCTGTTTTTT
size: NA; D: NA; J: TRBJ2-5; V: TRBV27; CDR3: CASSFGSVETQYF; DNA: TGTGCCAGCAGTTTTGGGAGTGTAGAGACCCAGTACTTC
size: few; D: TRBD2; J: TRBJ2-1; V: TRBV27; CDR3: CASSLSASGGENEQFF; DNA: TGTGCCAGCAGTTTATCGGCTAGCGGGGGGGAAAATGAGCAGTTCTTC
size: many; D: NA; J: TRBJ2-7; V: TRBV7-9; CDR3: CASSLHYEQYF; DNA: TGTGCCAGCAGCCTGCACTACGAGCAGTACTTC
size: NA; D: TRBD1; J: TRBJ1-5; V: TRBV30; CDR3: CAWSEGQAPNQPQHF; DNA: TGTGCCTGGAGTGAAGGACAGGCCCCGAATCAGCCCCAGCATTTT
size: once; D: TRBD1; J: TRBJ1-2; V: TRBV7-9; CDR3: CASSIGQGDYGYTF; DNA: TGTGCCAGCAGCATAGGACAGGGGGACTATGGCTACACCTTC
size: NA; D: TRBD2; J: TRBJ2-1; V: TRBV20-1; CDR3: CSAGLAGGSSYNEQFF; DNA: TGCAGTGCAGGGCTAGCGGGGGGGAGCTCCTACAATGAGCAGTTCTTC
size: NA; D: TRBD2; J: TRBJ2-1; V: TRBV7-8; CDR3: CASRGAGRSSYNEQFF; DNA: TGTGCCAGCAGGGGAGCGGGGCGAAGCTCCTACAATGAGCAGTTCTTC
size: NA; D: TRBD2; J: TRBJ2-3; V: TRBV5-4; CDR3: CASSLGSGGSDTQYF; DNA: TGTGCCAGCAGCTTGGGGAGCGGGGGCTCAGATACGCAGTATTTT
size: few; D: TRBD1; J: TRBJ1-2; V: TRBV5-6; CDR3: CASSLAGTGINYGYTF; DNA: TGTGCCAGCAGCTTGGCGGGGACAGGGATCAACTATGGCTACACCTTC
size: NA; D: NA; J: TRBJ2-7; V: TRBV7-2; CDR3: CASWVRHEQYF; DNA: TGTGCCAGCTGGGTTAGGCACGAGCAGTACTTC
size: NA; D: TRBD1; J: TRBJ2-5; V: TRBV2; CDR3: CASNRDRGQETQYF; DNA: TGTGCCAGCAACAGGGACAGGGGCCAAGAGACCCAGTACTTC
size: NA; D: NA; J: TRBJ2-3; V: TRBV30; CDR3: CAWNRQIGQDTQYF; DNA: TGTGCCTGGAACCGACAGATCGGTCAAGATACGCAGTATTTT
size: NA; D: TRBD1; J: TRBJ2-1; V: TRBV27; CDR3: CAIRTGGTYNEQFF; DNA: TGTGCCATTCGGACAGGGGGGACCTACAATGAGCAGTTCTTC
size: few; D: NA; J: TRBJ2-7; V: TRBV7-9; CDR3: CASSLSENTYEQYF; DNA: TGTGCCAGCAGCTTATCAGAAAATACCTACGAGCAGTACTTC
size: once; D: NA; J: TRBJ2-5; V: TRBV2; CDR3: CASSVSGAPETQYF; DNA: TGTGCCAGCAGTGTTTCGGGGGCGCCGGAGACCCAGTACTTC
size: NA; D: NA; J: TRBJ2-2; V: TRBV11-2; CDR3: CASSLDPGPGELFF; DNA: TGTGCCAGCAGCTTAGATCCAGGTCCCGGGGAGCTGTTTTTT